The 4 T cell receptor beta chains presented below share a single source sample, sequenced in a study of blood T cell repertoires in COVID-19. The data were produced by immunoSEQ multiplex PCR, yet TCRdb's version contains in-frame clones alone and is incomplete. Here the sample spans 100,000 to 150,000 clones, more than 80% being singletons. The sequencing sample was made of peripheral blood. The receptors derive from a woman aged 80 or older with COVID-19, enrolled during active disease.

The chain links TRBV29-1 to TRBJ1-5; possible D gene TRBD1, 6 bases. V dropped 4 bases and J dropped 2 bases, with 12 bases sitting between them. The CDR3 length is 14 residues. Germline CDR1 is SQVTM and CDR2 is ANQGSEA. In nucleotides, the CDR3 is TGCAGCGTTGCGGCGGGGGGCGGCAATCAGCCCCAGCATTTT. This codes for CSVAAGGGNQPQHF.

The chain has TRBV6-6 and TRBJ2-7; D unclear. Germline CDR1 MNHNY, CDR2 SVGAGI (reference sequence). CDR3 length equals 17 residues. V was pared by 6 bases and J by 0 bases, with 21 bases between. For the CDR3, the DNA is TGTGCCAGCAGCCAATCAATGGGCAGCTTTGTCTCCTACGAGCAGTACTTC. Translated: CASSQSMGSFVSYEQYF.

The V gene is TRBV29-1, the J gene TRBJ2-7; 8 bases align to TRBD1. This CDR3 contains 14 residues. V lost 7 bases and J lost 1; bases outside the gene matches: 9. Per the germline V gene, CDR1 is SQVTM and CDR2 is ANQGSEA. In DNA form, the CDR3 reads TGCAGCGCCCTGACAGGGGCCCCTTCCTACGAGCAGTACTTC. Protein product: CSALTGAPSYEQYF.

The J gene is TRBJ2-7, the V gene TRBV27; D may be TRBD1 (7 bases). The ends were cut back, 5 bases at V and 0 bases at J, with 20 bases in the middle. Germline CDR1 reads MNHEY; CDR2 reads SMNVEV (reference sequence). There are 17 residues in the CDR3. The CDR3 loop is CASSPLQGGHFSYEQYF. The CDR3 coding sequence is TGTGCCAGCAGTCCCCTTCAGGGGGGACATTTCTCCTACGAGCAGTACTTC.